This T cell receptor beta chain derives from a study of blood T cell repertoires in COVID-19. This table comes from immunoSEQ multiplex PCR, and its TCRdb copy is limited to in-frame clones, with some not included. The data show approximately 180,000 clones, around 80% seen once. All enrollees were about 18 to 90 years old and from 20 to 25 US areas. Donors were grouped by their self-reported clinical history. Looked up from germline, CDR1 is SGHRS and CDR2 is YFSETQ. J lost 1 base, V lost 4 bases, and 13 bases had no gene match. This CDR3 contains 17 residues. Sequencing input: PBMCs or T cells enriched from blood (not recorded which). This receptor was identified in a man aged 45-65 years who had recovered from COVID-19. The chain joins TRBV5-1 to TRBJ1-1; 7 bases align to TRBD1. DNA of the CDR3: TGCGCCAGCAGCCTCTCCTGGACAGGAACAACGAACACTGAAGCTTTCTTT. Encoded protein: CASSLSWTGTTNTEAFF.